This is a list of T cell receptor beta chains from one sample in a study of shared clonotypes between healthy human individuals. The repertoire was sequenced with immunoSEQ multiplex PCR; TCRdb's copy has only in-frame clones and lacks some. The repertoire holds some 2.1 million clones, with roughly 96% as singletons. Source material: naive CD4+ T cells sorted from blood. The receptors come from a man aged 18 to 29 in good health. CDR3s include the opening cysteine and the closing phenylalanine or tryptophan. Fields, in order: D gene, V gene, J gene, CDR3 protein, CDR3 DNA. D genes are given only for firm matches.

>NA|TRBV29-1|TRBJ2-7
CSGSVVGDEQYF
TGCAGCGGGTCGGTTGTGGGGGACGAGCAGTACTTC
>NA|TRBV5-1|TRBJ2-7
CASSLVAFGSSYEQYF
TGCGCCAGCAGCTTGGTGGCATTTGGAAGCTCCTACGAGCAGTACTTC
>TRBD1|TRBV6-6|TRBJ2-3
CASSYGQGTQYF
TGTGCCAGCAGTTACGGACAGGGCACGCAGTATTTT
>NA|TRBV27|TRBJ1-1
CASRPFGQRILNTEAFF
TGTGCCAGCAGACCCTTTGGACAGAGAATATTGAACACTGAAGCTTTCTTT
>NA|TRBV7-2|TRBJ1-6
CASSLGPGRNSPLHF
TGTGCCAGCAGCTTAGGTCCAGGGCGGAATTCACCCCTCCACTTT
>TRBD1|TRBV11-2|TRBJ1-1
CASSWTQGGTEAFF
TGTGCCAGCAGCTGGACTCAGGGGGGGACTGAAGCTTTCTTT
>NA|TRBV7-8|TRBJ2-7
CASSLEYAGSYEQYF
TGTGCCAGCAGCTTAGAATATGCAGGGAGCTACGAGCAGTACTTC
>TRBD1|TRBV19|TRBJ2-2
CASTGGSGELFF
TGTGCCAGCACAGGGGGCTCCGGGGAGCTGTTTTTT
>TRBD1|TRBV9|TRBJ1-3
CASSVAADRGSGNTIYF
TGTGCCAGCAGCGTCGCAGCGGACAGGGGCTCTGGAAACACCATATATTTT
>NA|TRBV5-6|TRBJ2-7
CASSSGPGPSYEQYF
TGTGCCAGCAGCTCTGGACCCGGGCCCTCCTACGAGCAGTACTTC
>NA|TRBV28|TRBJ2-5
CASSWDPVETQYF
TGTGCCAGCAGTTGGGACCCTGTAGAGACCCAGTACTTC
>TRBD2|TRBV2|TRBJ2-1
CASVPSGYNEQFF
TGTGCCAGCGTACCTAGCGGCTACAATGAGCAGTTCTTC
>NA|TRBV7-2|TRBJ1-2
CASSLVREPTISGGYTF
TGTGCCAGCAGCTTAGTCCGGGAACCAACGATTTCGGGTGGCTACACCTTC